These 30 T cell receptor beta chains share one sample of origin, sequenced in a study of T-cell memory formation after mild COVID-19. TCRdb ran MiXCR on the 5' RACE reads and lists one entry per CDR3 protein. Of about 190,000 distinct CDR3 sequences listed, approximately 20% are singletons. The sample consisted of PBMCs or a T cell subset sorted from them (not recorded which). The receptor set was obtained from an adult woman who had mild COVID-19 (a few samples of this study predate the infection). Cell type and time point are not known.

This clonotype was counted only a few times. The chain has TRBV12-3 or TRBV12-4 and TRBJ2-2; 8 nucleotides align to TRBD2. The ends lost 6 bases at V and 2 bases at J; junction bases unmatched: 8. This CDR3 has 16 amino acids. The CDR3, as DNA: TGTGCCAGCAGCATCGGACTAGCTCTAAACACCGGGGAGCTGTTTTTT. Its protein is CASSIGLALNTGELFF.

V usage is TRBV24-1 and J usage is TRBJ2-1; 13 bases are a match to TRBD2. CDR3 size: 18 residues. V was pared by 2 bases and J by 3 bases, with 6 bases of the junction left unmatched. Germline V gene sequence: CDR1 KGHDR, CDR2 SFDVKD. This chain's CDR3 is CATSDSGTSGIVYNEQFF. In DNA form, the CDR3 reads TGTGCCACCAGTGATTCCGGGACTAGCGGGATAGTCTACAATGAGCAGTTCTTC.

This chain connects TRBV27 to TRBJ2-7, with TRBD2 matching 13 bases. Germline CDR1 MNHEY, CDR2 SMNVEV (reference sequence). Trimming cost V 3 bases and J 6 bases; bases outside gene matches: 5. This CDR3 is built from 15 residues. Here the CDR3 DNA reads TGTGCCAGCAGTTTGTCGGGACTAGCGGGAAGCGAGCAGTACTTC. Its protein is CASSLSGLAGSEQYF.

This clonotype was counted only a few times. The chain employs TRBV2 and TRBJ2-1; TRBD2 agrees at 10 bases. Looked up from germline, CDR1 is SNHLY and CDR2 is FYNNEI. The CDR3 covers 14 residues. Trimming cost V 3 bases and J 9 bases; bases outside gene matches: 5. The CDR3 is CASSDNLAGVEQFF. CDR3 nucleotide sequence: TGTGCCAGCAGTGATAACCTAGCGGGAGTTGAGCAGTTCTTC.

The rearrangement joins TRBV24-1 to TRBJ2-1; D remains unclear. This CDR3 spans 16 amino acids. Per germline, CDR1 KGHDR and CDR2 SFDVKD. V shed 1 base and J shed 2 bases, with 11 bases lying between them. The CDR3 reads CATSDFTADPYNEQFF. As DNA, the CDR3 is TGTGCCACCAGTGATTTCACGGCAGACCCCTACAATGAGCAGTTCTTC.

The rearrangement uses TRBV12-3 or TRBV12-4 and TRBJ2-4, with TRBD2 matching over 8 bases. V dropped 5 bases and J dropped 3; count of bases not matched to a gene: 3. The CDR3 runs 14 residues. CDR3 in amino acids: CASSDGGGKNIQYF. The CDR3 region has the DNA TGTGCCAGCAGTGACGGGGGGGGCAAAAACATTCAGTACTTC.

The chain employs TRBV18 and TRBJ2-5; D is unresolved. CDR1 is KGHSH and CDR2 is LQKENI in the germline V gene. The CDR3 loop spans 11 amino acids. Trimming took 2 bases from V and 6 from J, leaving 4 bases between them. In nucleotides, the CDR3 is TGTGCCAGCTCACCAGGAAAGACCCAGTACTTC. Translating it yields CASSPGKTQYF.

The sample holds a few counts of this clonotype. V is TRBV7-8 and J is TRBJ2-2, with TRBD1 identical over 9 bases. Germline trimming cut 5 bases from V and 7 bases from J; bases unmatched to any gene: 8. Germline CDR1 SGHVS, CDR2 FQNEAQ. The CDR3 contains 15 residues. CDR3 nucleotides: TGTGCCAGCAGCCCTGTACAGGGGGCGGGCGGGGAGCTGTTTTTT. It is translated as CASSPVQGAGGELFF.

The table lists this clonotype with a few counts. CDR3 amino acids: CASASVRVGGYTF. As DNA, the CDR3 is TGTGCCAGCGCCTCAGTGAGGGTCGGCGGCTACACCTTC. The chain carries TRBV7-9 and TRBJ1-2; D uncertain. The length of the CDR3 is 13 residues. Trimming took off 8 bases at V and 8 bases at J, with 18 bases between the two ends. Germline CDR1 and CDR2: SEHNR and FQNEAQ (reference sequence).

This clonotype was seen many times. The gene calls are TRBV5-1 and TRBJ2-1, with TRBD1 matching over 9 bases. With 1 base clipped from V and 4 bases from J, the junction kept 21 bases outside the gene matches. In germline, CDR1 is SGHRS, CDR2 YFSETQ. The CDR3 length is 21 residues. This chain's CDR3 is CASSLPRPGQGLLFPYNEQFF. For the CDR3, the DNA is TGCGCCAGCAGCTTGCCAAGGCCGGGACAGGGCCTCCTTTTCCCTTACAATGAGCAGTTCTTC.

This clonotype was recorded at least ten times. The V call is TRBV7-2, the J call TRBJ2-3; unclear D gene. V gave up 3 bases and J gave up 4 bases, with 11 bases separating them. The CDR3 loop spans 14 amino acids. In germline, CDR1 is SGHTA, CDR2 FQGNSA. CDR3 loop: CASSFRFLADTQYF. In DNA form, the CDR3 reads TGTGCCAGCAGCTTTCGATTCCTCGCAGATACGCAGTATTTT.

CDR3 loop: CASSFYRASGSTYEQYF. The CDR3 region has the DNA TGTGCCAGCAGCTTCTACCGTGCTAGCGGGAGCACCTACGAGCAGTACTTC. The chain joins TRBV11-1 to TRBJ2-7; 10 positions agree with TRBD2. From germline, CDR1 is SGHAT and CDR2 FQDESV (reference sequence). There are 17 residues in the CDR3. J lost 2 bases, V lost 3 bases, and 10 bases had no gene match.

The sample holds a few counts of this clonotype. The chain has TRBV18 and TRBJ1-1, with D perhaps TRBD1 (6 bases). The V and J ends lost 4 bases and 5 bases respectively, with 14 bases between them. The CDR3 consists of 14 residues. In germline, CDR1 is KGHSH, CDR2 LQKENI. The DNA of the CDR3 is TGTGCCAGCTCACGCGCGAACAGGGAAACTGAAGCTTTCTTT. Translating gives CASSRANRETEAFF. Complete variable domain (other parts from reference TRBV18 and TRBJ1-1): NAGVMQNPRHLVRRRGQEARLRCSPMKGHSHVYWYRQLPEEGLKFMVYLQKENIIDESGMPKERFSAEFPKEGPSILRIQQVVRGDSAAYFCASSRANRETEAFFGQGTRLTVV.

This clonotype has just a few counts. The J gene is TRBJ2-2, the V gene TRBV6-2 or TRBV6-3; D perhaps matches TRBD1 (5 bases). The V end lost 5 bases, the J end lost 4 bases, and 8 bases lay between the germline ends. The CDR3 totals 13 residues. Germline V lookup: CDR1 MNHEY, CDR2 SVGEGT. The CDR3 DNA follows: TGTGCCAGCAGTGTCGACAGCACCGGGGAGCTGTTTTTT. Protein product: CASSVDSTGELFF.

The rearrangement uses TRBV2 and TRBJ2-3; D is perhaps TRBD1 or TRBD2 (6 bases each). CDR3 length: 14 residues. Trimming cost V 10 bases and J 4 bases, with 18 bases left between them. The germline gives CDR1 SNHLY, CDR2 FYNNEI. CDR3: CATRRGSGADTQYF. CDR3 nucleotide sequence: TGTGCCACCCGAAGGGGGTCGGGGGCAGATACGCAGTATTTT.

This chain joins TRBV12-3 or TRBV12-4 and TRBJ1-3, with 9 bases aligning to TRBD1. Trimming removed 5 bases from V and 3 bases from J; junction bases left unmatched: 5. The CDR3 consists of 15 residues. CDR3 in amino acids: CASSPPTGGGNTIYF. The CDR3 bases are TGTGCCAGCAGTCCGCCGACAGGGGGTGGAAACACCATATATTTT.

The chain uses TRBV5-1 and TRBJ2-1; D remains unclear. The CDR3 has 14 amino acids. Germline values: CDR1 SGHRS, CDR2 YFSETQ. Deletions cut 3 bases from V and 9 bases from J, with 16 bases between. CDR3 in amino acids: CASSSRALRSEQFF. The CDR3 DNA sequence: TGCGCCAGCAGCTCCCGGGCCCTTAGGAGTGAGCAGTTCTTC.

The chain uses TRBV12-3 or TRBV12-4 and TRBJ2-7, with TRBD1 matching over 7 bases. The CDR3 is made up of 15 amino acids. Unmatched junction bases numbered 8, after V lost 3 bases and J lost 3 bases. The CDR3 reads CASSFGQDLFYEQYF. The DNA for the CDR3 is TGTGCCAGCAGTTTTGGACAGGATCTATTCTACGAGCAGTACTTC.

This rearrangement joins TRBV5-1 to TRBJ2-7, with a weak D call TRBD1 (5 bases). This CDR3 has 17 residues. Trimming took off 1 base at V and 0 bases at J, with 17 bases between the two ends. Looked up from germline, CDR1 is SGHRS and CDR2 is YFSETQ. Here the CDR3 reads CASSLKTVPLSSYEQYF. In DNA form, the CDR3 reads TGCGCCAGCAGCTTGAAGACAGTACCCTTGAGCTCCTACGAGCAGTACTTC. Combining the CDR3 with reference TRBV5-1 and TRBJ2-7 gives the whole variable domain KAGVTQTPRYLIKTRGQQVTLSCSPISGHRSVSWYQQTPGQGLQFLFEYFSETQRNKGNFPGRFSGRQFSNSRSEMNVSTLELGDSALYLCASSLKTVPLSSYEQYFGPGTRLTVT.

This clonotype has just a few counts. The CDR3 is CASSSLATSTDTQYF. DNA of the CDR3: TGTGCCAGCTCCAGCCTAGCGACTAGCACAGATACGCAGTATTTT. The chain employs TRBV12-3 or TRBV12-4 and TRBJ2-3, with TRBD2 as a possible D gene (6 bases). V was shortened by 8 bases and J by 0 bases, with 15 bases between the two germline ends. This CDR3 is built from 15 residues.

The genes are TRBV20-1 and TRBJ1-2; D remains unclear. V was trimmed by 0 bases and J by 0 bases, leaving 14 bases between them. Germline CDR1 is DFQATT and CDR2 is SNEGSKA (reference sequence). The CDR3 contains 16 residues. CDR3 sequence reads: CSAREPAGRANYGYTF. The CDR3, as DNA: TGCAGTGCTAGAGAACCCGCCGGGAGGGCTAACTATGGCTACACCTTC.

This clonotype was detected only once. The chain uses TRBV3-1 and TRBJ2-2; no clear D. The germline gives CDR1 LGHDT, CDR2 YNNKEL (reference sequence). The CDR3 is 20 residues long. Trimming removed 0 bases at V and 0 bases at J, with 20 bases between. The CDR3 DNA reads TGTGCCAGCAGCCAAGATCACCCATCCCTGACACTTTCGAACACCGGGGAGCTGTTTTTT. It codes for CASSQDHPSLTLSNTGELFF.

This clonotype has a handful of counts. The chain's CDR3 is CSARGRQPQHF. CDR3 DNA sequence: TGCAGTGCTCGGGGGCGTCAGCCCCAGCATTTT. The chain recombines TRBV20-1 with TRBJ1-5, with D tentatively TRBD1 (6 bases). V was shortened by 5 bases and J by 6 bases, with 8 bases between the two germline ends. Germline CDR1 is DFQATT and CDR2 is SNEGSKA (reference sequence). The CDR3 length is 11 residues.

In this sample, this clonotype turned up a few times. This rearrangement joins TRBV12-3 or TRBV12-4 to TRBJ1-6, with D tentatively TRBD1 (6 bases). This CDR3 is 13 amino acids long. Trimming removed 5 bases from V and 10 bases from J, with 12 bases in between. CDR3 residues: CASSVTGRSPLHF. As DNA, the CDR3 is TGTGCCAGCAGTGTGACAGGTAGATCACCCCTCCACTTT.

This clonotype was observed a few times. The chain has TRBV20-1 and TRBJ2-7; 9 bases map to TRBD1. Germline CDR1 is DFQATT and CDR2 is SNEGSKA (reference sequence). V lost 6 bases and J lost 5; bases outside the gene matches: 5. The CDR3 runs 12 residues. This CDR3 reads CSAGQGNNEQYF. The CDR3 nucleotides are TGCAGTGCAGGACAGGGGAACAACGAGCAGTACTTC.

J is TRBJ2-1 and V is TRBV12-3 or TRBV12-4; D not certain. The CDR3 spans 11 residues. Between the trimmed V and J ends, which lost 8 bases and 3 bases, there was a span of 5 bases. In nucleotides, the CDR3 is TGTGCCAGCGGGGACTACAATGAGCAGTTCTTC. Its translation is CASGDYNEQFF.

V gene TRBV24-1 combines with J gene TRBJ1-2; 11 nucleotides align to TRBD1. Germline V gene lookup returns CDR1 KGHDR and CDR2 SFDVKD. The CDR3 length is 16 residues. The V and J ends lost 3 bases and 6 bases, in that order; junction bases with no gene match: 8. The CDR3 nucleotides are TGTGCCACCAGTGATGCCGGGACAGGGGGTTATCATGGCTACACCTTC. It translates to CATSDAGTGGYHGYTF.

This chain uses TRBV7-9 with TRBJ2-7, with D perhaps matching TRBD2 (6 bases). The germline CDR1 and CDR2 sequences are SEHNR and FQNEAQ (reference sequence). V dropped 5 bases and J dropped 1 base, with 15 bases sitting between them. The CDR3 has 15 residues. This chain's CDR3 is CASSPLAGTSYEQYF. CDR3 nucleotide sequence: TGTGCCAGCAGCCCACTGGCAGGGACTTCCTACGAGCAGTACTTC.

The CDR3 spells CASSVEPGQGGNIQYF. As DNA, the CDR3 is TGTGCCAGCAGCGTAGAACCCGGACAGGGGGGAAACATTCAGTACTTC. V is TRBV9 and J is TRBJ2-4, with 10 bases identical to TRBD1. V shed 0 bases, J shed 6 bases, and the junction held 6 bases outside the gene matches. CDR3 length: 16 residues. Germline CDR1 reads SGDLS; CDR2 reads YYNGEE.

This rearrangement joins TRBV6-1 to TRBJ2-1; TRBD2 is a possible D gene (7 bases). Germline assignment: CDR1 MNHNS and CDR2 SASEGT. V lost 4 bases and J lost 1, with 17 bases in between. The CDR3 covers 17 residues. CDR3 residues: CASSGEGGFGSYNEQFF. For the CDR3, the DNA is TGTGCCAGCAGTGGGGAGGGGGGATTCGGGTCCTACAATGAGCAGTTCTTC.